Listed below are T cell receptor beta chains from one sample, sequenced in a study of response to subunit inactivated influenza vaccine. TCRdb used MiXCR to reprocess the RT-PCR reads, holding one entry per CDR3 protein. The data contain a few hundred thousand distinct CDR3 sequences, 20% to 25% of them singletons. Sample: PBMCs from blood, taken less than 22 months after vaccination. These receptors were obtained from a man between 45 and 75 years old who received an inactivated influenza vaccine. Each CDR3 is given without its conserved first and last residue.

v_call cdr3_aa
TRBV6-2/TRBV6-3 ASSYSRTGDYNEQF
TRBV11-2 ASSLARGHQETQY
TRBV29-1 SVVLPGGAISNQPQH
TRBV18 ASSPTTVNSPLH
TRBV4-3 ASSPTGTGLGYGYT
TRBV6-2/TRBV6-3 ASSYGTGGGQPQH
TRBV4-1 ASSQVGRSSHRH
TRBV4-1 ASSQGRGNQPQH
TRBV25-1 ASAVPGQVNEKLF
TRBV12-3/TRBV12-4 ASSPEGTQASPLH
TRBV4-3 ASSQEWEWTGYSGANVLT
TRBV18 ASSPITTRGNQPQH
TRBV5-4 ASSNQGRAGTEAF
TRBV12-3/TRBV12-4 ASSLEGGLNEQF
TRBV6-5 ASSYPEPNSPLH
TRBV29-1 SVRADRNQPQH
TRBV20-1 SARDRDPAARNQPQH
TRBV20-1 SARNLPGLAGQETQY
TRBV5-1 ASSLAGATDTQY
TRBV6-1 ASSEHMRGEAF
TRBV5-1 ASRSGTSGREETQY
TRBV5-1 ASSDGGAVTEAF
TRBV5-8 ASSLSGGLRYTQY
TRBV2 ASRMGSSGNTIY
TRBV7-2 ASSFNRGIYGYT
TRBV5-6 ASSPSTGVYTDTQY
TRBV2 AIKSQGSTYGYT